The T cell receptor (beta chain) under discussion was sequenced for a study of blood T cell repertoires in COVID-19. Overall study: From T cells, B-cell-depleted T cells, or PBMCs came the material, which was cDNA or gDNA.

Germline CDR1 and CDR2: MRHNA and SNTAGT. The CDR3 is made up of 14 amino acids. V shed 4 bases, J shed 2 bases, and the junction held 2 bases outside the gene matches. Cohort placement rested on clinical history that participants reported themselves. How the authors handled the data: Reference gene primer amplification yielded estimated nucleated cell counts. Assay: immunoSEQ multiplex PCR; the TCRdb copy retains only in-frame clones and omits some. V, J and clone size derive from that table, while D and trimming were established from the DNA sequence. The data contain hundreds of thousands of clones, roughly four fifths of them singletons.

The chain is built from TRBV6-4 and TRBJ2-3; 8 positions agree with TRBD2. The TCR was taken from a man aged 30 to 39 with acute COVID-19. The sequenced sample was PBMCs or T cells enriched from blood (not recorded which). As DNA, the CDR3 is TGTGCCAGCAGTGCTAGCGGGCTCACAGATACGCAGTATTTT. Translating gives CASSASGLTDTQYF.